A single sample is the source of the 5 T cell receptor beta chains below, sequenced in a study of early T cells in non-severe SARS-CoV-2 infection. TCRdb redid the calling of the 5' RACE reads with MiXCR, one entry per CDR3 protein. The table records just over 60,000 distinct CDR3 sequences, 8% to 10% of them present only once. The sequenced sample was whole blood. The receptors originated from an adult who was a healthcare worker with PCR-confirmed SARS-CoV-2 infection or an uninfected control (not recorded which).

This clonotype was seen more than once but under ten times. The genes are TRBV5-6 and TRBJ1-5, with D possibly being TRBD1 (5 bases). Trimming took off 3 bases at V and 3 bases at J, with 10 bases between the two ends. Germline lookup yields CDR1 SGHDT and CDR2 YYEEEE. The CDR3 runs 14 residues. CDR3: CASSYNRLNQPQHF. The CDR3 DNA is TGTGCCAGCAGCTATAACAGGCTCAATCAGCCCCAGCATTTT.

This clonotype was observed a handful of times. V is TRBV11-2 and J is TRBJ1-1; D remains unclear. The CDR3 covers 13 residues. V lost 0 bases and J lost 8, with 10 bases in between. Germline V gives CDR1 SGHAT, CDR2 FQNNGV. CDR3 nucleotides: TGTGCCAGCAGCTTAGAGACACGGACGGAAGCTTTCTTT. Encoded protein: CASSLETRTEAFF. The full variable domain, in which reference TRBV11-2 and TRBJ1-1 provide the parts outside the CDR3, is EAGVAQSPRYKIIEKRQSVAFWCNPISGHATLYWYQQILGQGPKLLIQFQNNGVVDDSQLPKDRFSAERLKGVDSTLKIQPAKLEDSAVYLCASSLETRTEAFFGQGTRLTVV.

The table lists this clonotype with a few counts. The rearrangement links TRBV20-1 to TRBJ2-4, with D uncertain. The CDR3 consists of 16 residues. With 0 bases removed from V and 1 base from J, the gap between germline ends came to 13 bases. Germline V gene sequence: CDR1 DFQATT, CDR2 SNEGSKA (reference sequence). CDR3 sequence: CSARDSQAVAKNIQYF. CDR3 DNA: TGCAGTGCTAGAGATTCCCAAGCAGTGGCCAAAAACATTCAGTACTTC.

This clonotype was counted a few times. The V call is TRBV5-6, the J call TRBJ1-2, with D unresolved. The germline V and J ends were trimmed by 5 bases and 2 bases, with 7 bases remaining between them. This CDR3 contains 12 residues. CDR1 and CDR2 from the germline V gene are SGHDT and YYEEEE. CDR3 sequence: CASSEENYGYTF. CDR3 in DNA: TGTGCCAGCAGTGAGGAAAACTATGGCTACACCTTC.

The V gene is TRBV12-3 or TRBV12-4, the J gene TRBJ1-5; D is undetermined. V lost 6 bases and J lost 7, with 16 bases in between. CDR3 length: 14 amino acids. The CDR3 spells CASSPFRGEQPQHF. In DNA, the CDR3 is TGTGCCAGCAGCCCTTTTCGGGGAGAGCAGCCCCAGCATTTT.